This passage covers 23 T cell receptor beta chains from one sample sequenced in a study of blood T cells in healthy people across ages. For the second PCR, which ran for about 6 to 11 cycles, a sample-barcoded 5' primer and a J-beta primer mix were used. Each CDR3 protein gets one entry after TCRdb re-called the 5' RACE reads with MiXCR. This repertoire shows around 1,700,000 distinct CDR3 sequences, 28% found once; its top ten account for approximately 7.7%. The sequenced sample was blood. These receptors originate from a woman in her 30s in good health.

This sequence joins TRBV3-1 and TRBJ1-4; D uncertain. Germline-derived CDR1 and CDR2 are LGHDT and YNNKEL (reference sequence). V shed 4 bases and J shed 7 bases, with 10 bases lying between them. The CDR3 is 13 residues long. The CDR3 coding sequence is TGTGCCAGCAGCCCGACTATGAGTGAAAAACTGTTTTTT. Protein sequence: CASSPTMSEKLFF.

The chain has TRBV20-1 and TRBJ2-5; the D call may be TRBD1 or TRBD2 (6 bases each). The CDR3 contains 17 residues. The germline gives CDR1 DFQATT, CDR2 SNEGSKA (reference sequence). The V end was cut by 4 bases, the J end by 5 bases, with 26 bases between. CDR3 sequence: CSATTRGSGLVGETQYF. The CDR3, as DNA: TGCAGTGCTACCACCAGGGGTAGCGGACTGGTTGGGGAGACCCAGTACTTC.

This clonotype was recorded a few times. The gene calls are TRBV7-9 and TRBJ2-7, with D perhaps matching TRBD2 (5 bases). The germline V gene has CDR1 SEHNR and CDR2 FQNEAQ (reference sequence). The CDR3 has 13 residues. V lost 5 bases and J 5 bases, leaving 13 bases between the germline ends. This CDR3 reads CASSPPSLDEQYF. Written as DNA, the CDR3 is TGTGCCAGCAGCCCACCTAGCCTGGACGAGCAGTACTTC.

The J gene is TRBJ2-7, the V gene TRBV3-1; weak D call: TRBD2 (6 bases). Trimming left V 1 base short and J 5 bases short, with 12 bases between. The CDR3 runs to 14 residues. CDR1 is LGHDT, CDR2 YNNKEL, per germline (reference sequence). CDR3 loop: CASSQAGVRHEQYF. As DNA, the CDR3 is TGTGCCAGCAGCCAAGCGGGAGTCCGGCACGAGCAGTACTTC.

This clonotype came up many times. CDR3 loop: CASSEVLSYEQYF. For the CDR3, the DNA is TGTGCCAGCAGTGAAGTGCTTTCCTACGAGCAGTACTTC. This rearrangement joins TRBV25-1 to TRBJ2-7, with D unresolved. CDR3 length equals 13 residues. Germline CDR1 is MGHDK and CDR2 is SYGVNS. The germline V and J ends were trimmed by 2 bases and 1 base, with 6 bases remaining between them.

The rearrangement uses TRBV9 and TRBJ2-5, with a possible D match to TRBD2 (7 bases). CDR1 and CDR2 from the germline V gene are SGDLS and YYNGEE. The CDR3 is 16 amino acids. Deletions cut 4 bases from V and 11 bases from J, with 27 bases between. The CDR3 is CASSSRRTGRGGEQYF. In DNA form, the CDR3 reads TGTGCCAGCAGCTCCCGAAGGACGGGGCGAGGGGGGGAGCAGTACTTC.

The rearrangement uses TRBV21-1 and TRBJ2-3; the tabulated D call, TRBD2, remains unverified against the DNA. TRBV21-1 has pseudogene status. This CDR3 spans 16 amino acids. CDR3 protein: CASSKAGRPYTDTQYF. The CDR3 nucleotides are TGTGCCAGCAGCAAAGCGGGACGGCCATACACAGATACGCAGTATTTT.

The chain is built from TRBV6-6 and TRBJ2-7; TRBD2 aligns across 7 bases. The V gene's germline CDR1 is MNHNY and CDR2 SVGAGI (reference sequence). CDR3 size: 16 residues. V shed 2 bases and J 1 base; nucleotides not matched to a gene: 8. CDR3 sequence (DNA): TGTGCCAGCAGTTACAGGGTCCAGCGGGGATCCTACGAGCAGTACTTC. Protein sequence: CASSYRVQRGSYEQYF.

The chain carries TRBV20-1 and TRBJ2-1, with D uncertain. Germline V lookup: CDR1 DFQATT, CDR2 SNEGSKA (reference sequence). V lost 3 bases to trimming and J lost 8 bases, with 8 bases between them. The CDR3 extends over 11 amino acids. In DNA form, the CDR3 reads TGCAGTGCTAGGGGGATCGATGAGCAGTTCTTC. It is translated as CSARGIDEQFF.

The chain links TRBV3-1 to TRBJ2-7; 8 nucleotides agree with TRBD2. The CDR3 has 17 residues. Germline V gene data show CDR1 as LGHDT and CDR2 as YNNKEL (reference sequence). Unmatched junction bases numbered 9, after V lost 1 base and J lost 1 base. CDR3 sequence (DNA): TGTGCCAGCAGCCAAGGGGGACGAGCGGGAGCGTCCTACGAGCAGTACTTC. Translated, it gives CASSQGGRAGASYEQYF.

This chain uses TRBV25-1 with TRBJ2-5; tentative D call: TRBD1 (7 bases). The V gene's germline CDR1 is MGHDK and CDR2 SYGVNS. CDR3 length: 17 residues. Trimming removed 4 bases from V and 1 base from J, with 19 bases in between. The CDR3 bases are TGTGCCAGCAGTGTCGGGGTGGGCAGGGGGGTCCAAGAGACCCAGTACTTC. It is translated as CASSVGVGRGVQETQYF.

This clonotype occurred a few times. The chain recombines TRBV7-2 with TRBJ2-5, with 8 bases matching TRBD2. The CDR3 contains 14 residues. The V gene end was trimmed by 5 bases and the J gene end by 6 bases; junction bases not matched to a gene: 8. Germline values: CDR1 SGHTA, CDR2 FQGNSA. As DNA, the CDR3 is TGTGCCAGCAGCCCCGGGGGGGGCCGGAAGACCCAGTACTTC. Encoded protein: CASSPGGGRKTQYF.

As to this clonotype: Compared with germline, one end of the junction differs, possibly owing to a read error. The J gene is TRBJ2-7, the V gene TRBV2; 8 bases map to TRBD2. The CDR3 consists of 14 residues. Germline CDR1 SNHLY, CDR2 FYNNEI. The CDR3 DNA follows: TGTTCCAGCAGGCTGGCTAGCGGGCCCTACGAGCAGTACTTC. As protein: CSSRLASGPYEQYF.

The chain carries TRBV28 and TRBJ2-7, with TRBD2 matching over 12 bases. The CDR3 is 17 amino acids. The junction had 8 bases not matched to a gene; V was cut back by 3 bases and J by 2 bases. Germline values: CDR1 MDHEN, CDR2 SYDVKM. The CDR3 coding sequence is TGTGCCAGCAGTTTCCCCGATGGACTAGCGGGGACCTACGAGCAGTACTTC. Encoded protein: CASSFPDGLAGTYEQYF.

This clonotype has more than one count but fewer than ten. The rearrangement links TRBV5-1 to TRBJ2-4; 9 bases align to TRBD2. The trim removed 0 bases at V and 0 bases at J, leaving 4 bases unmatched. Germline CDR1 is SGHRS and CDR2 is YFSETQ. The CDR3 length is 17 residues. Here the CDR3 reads CASSLGTSVLAKNIQYF. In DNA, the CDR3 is TGCGCCAGCAGCTTGGGGACTAGCGTCCTAGCCAAAAACATTCAGTACTTC.

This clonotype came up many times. As DNA, the CDR3 is TGTGCGGTTCGGCCCCCTAGCACAGATACGCAGTATTTT. It is translated as CAVRPPSTDTQYF. This rearrangement joins TRBV6-5 to TRBJ2-3, with unresolved D. The CDR3 sequence is 13 residues long. Germline values: CDR1 MNHEY, CDR2 SVGAGI.

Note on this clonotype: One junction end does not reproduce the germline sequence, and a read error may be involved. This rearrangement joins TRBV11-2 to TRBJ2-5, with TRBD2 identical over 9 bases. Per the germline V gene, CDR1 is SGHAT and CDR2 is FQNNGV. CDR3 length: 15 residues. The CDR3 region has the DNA TGTACCAGCAGCTTAGTCCTAGCGGGGCAAGAGACCCAGTACTTC. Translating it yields CTSSLVLAGQETQYF.

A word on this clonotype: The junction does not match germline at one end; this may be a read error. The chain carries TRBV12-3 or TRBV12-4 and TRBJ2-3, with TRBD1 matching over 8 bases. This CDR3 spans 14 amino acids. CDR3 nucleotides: TGTACCAGCAGTAGGACAGGGTTGACAGATACGCAGTATTTT. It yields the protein CTSSRTGLTDTQYF.

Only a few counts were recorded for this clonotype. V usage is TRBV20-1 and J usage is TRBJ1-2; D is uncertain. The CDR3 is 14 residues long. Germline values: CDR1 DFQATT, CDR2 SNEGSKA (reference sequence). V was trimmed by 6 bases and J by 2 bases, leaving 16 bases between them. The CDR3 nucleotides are TGCAGTGCCGCCGAGGGTTTCGGGAACTATGGCTACACCTTC. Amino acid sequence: CSAAEGFGNYGYTF.

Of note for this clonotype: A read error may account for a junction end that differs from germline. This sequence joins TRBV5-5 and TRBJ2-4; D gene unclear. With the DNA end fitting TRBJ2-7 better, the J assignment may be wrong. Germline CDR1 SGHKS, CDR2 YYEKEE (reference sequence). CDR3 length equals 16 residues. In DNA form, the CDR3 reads TGTGCCTGCAGCTTGAGCATCCGGGTAGGGACCTACGAGCAGTACTTC. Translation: CACSLSIRVGTYEQYF.

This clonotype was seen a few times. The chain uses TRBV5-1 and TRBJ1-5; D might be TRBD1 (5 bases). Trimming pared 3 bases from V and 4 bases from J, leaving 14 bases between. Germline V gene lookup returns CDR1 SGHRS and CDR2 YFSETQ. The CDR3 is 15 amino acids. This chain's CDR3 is CASSSDGTGNQPQHF. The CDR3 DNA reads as TGCGCCAGCAGCTCGGACGGGACGGGGAATCAGCCCCAGCATTTT.

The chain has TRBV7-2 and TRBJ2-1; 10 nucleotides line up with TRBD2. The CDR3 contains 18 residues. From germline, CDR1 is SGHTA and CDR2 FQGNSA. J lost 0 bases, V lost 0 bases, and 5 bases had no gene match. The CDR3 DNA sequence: TGTGCCAGCAGCTTAGCACTAGCGGGGCGGAGCTCCTACAATGAGCAGTTCTTC. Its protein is CASSLALAGRSSYNEQFF.

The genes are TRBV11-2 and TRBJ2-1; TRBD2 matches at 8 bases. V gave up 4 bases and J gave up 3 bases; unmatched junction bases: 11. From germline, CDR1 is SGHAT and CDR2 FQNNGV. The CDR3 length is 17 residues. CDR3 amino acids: CASSSGKAGVFYNEQFF. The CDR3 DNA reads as TGTGCCAGCAGCTCAGGGAAAGCGGGAGTTTTCTACAATGAGCAGTTCTTC.